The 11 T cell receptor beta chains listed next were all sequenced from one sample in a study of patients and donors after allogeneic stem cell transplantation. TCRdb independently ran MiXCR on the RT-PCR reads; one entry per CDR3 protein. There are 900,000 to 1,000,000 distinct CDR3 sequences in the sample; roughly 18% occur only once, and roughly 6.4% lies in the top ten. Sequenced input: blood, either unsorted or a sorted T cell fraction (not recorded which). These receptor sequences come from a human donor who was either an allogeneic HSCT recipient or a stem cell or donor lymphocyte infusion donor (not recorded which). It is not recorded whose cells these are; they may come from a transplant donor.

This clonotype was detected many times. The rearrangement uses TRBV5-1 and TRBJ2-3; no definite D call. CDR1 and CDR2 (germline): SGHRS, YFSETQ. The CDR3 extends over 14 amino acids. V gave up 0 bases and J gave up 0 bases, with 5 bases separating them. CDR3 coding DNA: TGCGCCAGCAGCTTGGGACACAGCACAGATACGCAGTATTTT. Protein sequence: CASSLGHSTDTQYF.

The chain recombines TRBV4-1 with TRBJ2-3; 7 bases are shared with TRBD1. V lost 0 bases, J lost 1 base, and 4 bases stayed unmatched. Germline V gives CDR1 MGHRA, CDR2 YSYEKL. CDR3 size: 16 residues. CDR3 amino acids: CASSQDRTGRTDTQYF. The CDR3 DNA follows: TGCGCCAGCAGCCAAGACAGGACAGGACGCACAGATACGCAGTATTTT.

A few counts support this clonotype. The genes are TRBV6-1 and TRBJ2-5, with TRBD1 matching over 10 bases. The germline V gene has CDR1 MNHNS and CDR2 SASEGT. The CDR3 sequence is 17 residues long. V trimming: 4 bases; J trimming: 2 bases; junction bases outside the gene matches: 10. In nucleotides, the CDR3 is TGTGCCAGCAGTGCGCTTGGACGGACAGGGGGTCAAGAGACCCAGTACTTC. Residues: CASSALGRTGGQETQYF.

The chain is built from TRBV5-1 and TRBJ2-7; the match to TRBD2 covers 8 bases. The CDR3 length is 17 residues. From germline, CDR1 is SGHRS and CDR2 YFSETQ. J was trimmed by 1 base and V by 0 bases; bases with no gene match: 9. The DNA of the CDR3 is TGCGCCAGCAGCTTGGTTCCAGCGGGAGAACGATCCTACGAGCAGTACTTC. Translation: CASSLVPAGERSYEQYF.

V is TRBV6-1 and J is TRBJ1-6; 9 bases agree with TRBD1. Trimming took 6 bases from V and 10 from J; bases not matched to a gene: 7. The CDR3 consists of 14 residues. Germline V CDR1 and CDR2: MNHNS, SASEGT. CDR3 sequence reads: CASSRDRVESPLHF. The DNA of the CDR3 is TGTGCCAGCAGCAGGGACAGGGTCGAATCACCCCTCCACTTT.

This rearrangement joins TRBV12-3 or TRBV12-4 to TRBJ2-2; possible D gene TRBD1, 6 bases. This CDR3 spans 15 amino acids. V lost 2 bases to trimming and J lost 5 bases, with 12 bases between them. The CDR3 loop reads CASSLWSGETGELFF. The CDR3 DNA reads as TGTGCCAGCAGTTTATGGTCAGGGGAAACCGGGGAGCTGTTTTTT.

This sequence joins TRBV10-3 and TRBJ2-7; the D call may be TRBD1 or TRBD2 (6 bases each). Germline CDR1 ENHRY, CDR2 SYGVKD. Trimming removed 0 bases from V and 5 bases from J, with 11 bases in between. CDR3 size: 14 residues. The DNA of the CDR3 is TGTGCCATCAGTGAGTCAGGGGGGCTAGACGAGCAGTACTTC. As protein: CAISESGGLDEQYF.

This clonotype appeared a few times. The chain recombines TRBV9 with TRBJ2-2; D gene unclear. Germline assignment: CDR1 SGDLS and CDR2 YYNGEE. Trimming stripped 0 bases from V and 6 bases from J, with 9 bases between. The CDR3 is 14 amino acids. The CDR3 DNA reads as TGTGCCAGCAGCGTAGTGTCGAGATCCGGGGAGCTGTTTTTT. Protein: CASSVVSRSGELFF.

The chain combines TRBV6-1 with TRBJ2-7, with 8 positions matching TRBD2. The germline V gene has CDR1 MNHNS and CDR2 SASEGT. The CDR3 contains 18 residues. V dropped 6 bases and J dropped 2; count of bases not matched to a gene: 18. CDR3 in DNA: TGTGCCAGCAGCCTTACTGCCGCGACTAGCGTATGGCCCTACGAGCAGTACTTC. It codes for CASSLTAATSVWPYEQYF.

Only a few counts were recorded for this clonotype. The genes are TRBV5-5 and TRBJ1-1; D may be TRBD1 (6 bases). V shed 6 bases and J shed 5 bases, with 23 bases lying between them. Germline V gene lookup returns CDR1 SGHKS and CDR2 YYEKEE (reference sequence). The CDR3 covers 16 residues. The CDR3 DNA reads TGTGCCAGCACTCCCTTTGATGGGGGGCGAGTAACTGAAGCTTTCTTT. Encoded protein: CASTPFDGGRVTEAFF. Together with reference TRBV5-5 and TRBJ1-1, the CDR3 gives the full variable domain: DAGVTQSPTHLIKTRGQQVTLRCSPISGHKSVSWYQQVLGQGPQFIFQYYEKEERGRGNFPDRFSARQFPNYSSELNVNALLLGDSALYLCASTPFDGGRVTEAFFGQGTRLTVV.

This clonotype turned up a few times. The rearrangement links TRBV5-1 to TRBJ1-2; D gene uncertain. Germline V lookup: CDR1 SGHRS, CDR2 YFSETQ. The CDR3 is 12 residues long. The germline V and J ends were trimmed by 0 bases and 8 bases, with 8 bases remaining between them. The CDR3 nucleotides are TGCGCCAGCAGCTTGGAAAGGCAAGGCTACACCTTC. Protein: CASSLERQGYTF.